Listed here are 7 T cell receptor beta chains from one sample, sequenced in a study of T-cell reconstitution after alpha-beta-depleted transplantation in children (dated by TCRdb to the mid-2010s). This specimen's treatment or condition label, interpreted: allogeneic hematopoietic cell transplantation with graft depleted of TCRalphabeta T cells and CD19 B cells. The library relied on PCR. Sequenced on an Illumina HiSeq 2500. To normalize quantification of the TCRbeta repertoire, the TCR libraries were built with molecular barcoding that relied on unique molecular identifiers. TCRdb reworked the public reads: Q25 trimming with fastp, MiXCR clone assembly, productive beta chains retained. Identical CDR3 protein sequences are pooled into one entry, listed with their most common genes and DNA. Recorded for this sample are roughly 3,800 distinct CDR3 sequences; approximately 9.6% of them occurred a single time. 40% to 50% of the sample is in the top ten clones.

Sequenced here: PBMCs, mostly from graft donor cells, sampled 180 days after TCRalphabeta/CD19-depleted stem cell transplant. The source is a male patient between 2 and 15 years old who had a stem cell transplant for acute lymphoblastic leukemia, so the T cells may come from the graft donor.

Many counts were recorded for this clonotype. The rearrangement uses TRBV7-9 and TRBJ1-3, with TRBD1 as a possible D gene (5 bases). The CDR3 extends over 13 amino acids. CDR1 and CDR2 from the germline V gene are SEHNR and FQNEAQ (reference sequence). In DNA form, the CDR3 reads TGTGCGATCAAATTGGGGGCTGGAAACACCATATATTTT. Its protein is CAIKLGAGNTIYF.

This rearrangement joins TRBV24-1 to TRBJ1-1; the match to TRBD1 covers 8 bases. After removal of 7 bases from V and 1 base from J, the junction contained 4 bases not matched to a gene. This CDR3 has 14 residues. CDR1 and CDR2 (germline): KGHDR, SFDVKD. CDR3 in amino acids: CATRQGTGNTEAFF. CDR3 coding DNA: TGTGCCACCAGGCAGGGGACAGGGAACACTGAAGCTTTCTTT.

This clonotype was counted at least ten times. This chain uses TRBV11-3 with TRBJ2-3; D unclear. This CDR3 comprises 16 residues. The germline CDR1 and CDR2 sequences are SGHNT and YENEEA. V dropped 5 bases and J dropped 2 bases, with 17 bases sitting between them. The CDR3 nucleotides read TGTGCCAGCAGCCGTGTCCCCCACAGCTCCACAGATACGCAGTATTTT. Its translation: CASSRVPHSSTDTQYF.

This clonotype appeared many times. The genes are TRBV10-3 and TRBJ1-4; D might be TRBD1 (5 bases). CDR3 size: 16 residues. V lost 0 bases to trimming and J lost 8 bases, with 16 bases between them. The germline gives CDR1 ENHRY, CDR2 SYGVKD. CDR3 in amino acids: CAISESIGSGKEKLFF. DNA for the CDR3: TGTGCCATCAGTGAGTCGATTGGGTCAGGGAAGGAAAAACTGTTTTTT.

This clonotype came up many times. The chain is built from TRBV6-5 and TRBJ1-5; TRBD1 matches 10 bases. With 6 bases clipped from V and 6 bases from J, the junction kept 5 bases outside the gene matches. Germline V gene sequence: CDR1 MNHEY, CDR2 SVGAGI. This CDR3 has 14 amino acids. This CDR3 reads CASRPTGGSQPQHF. CDR3 bases: TGTGCCAGCAGGCCGACAGGGGGCAGTCAGCCCCAGCATTTT.

By sample share, this clonotype is medium-sized (0.01 to 0.1%). The rearrangement uses TRBV7-9 and TRBJ2-1, with 8 positions matching TRBD2. The CDR3 length is 15 residues. Trimming cost V 5 bases and J 3 bases; bases outside gene matches: 6. Germline lookup yields CDR1 SEHNR and CDR2 FQNEAQ (reference sequence). The CDR3 DNA follows: TGTGCCAGCAGCAAGGACCTAGCGGGCTACAATGAGCAGTTCTTC. Its translation is CASSKDLAGYNEQFF.

This clonotype is labeled medium-sized. This chain connects TRBV21-1 to TRBJ2-7; the D call TRBD1 from the table was never checked on the DNA. TRBV21-1 has pseudogene status. The CDR3 is made up of 15 amino acids. The CDR3 DNA is TGTGCCAGCACCGAAAGGCTAGGCCCCCTCTACGAGCAGTACTTC. Translated: CASTERLGPLYEQYF.